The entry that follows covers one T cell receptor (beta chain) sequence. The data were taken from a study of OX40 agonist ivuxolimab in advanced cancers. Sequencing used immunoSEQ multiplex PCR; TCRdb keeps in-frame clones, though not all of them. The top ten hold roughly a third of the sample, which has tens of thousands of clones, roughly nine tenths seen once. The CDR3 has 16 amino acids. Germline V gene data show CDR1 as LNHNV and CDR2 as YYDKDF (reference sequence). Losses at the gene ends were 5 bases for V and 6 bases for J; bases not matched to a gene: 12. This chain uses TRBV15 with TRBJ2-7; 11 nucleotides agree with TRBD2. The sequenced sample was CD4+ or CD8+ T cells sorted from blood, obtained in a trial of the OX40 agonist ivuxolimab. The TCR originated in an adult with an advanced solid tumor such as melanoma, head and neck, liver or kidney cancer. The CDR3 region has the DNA TGTGCCACCAGCGGAAGAACTAGCGGGAGCCGTCTCGAGCAGTACTTC. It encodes CATSGRTSGSRLEQYF.